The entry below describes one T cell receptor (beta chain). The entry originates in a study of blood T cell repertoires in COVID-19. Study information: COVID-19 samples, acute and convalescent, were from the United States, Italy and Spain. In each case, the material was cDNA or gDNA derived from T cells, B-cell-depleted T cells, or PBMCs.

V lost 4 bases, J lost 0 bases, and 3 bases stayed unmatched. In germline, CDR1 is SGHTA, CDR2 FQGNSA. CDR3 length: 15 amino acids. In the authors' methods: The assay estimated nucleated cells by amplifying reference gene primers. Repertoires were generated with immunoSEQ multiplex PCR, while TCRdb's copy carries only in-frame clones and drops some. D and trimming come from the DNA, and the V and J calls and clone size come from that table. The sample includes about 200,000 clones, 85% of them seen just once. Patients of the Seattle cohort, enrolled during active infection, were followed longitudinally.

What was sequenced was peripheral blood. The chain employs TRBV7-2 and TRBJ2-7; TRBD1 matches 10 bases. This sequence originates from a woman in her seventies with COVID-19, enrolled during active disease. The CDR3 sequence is CASSSWDRGSYEQYF. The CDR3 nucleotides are TGTGCCAGCAGCTCGTGGGACAGGGGCTCCTACGAGCAGTACTTC.